This record looks at one TCR beta chain sequence and its context. Its cognate antigen is unknown. This sample is part of a study of shared clonotypes between healthy human individuals. Study at large: The cohort comprised a couple of women and a few men. Their ages spanned 18 to 49 years.

CD4+ cells were split into CD45RA+ naive and CD45RA-negative memory subsets. Produced via immunoSEQ multiplex PCR; TCRdb's table is partial and in-frame only. This sample has over a million clones, with roughly 75% found just once. Study conclusions and caveats: Sorted-subset samples were not fully sequenced, rarefaction indicated. Larger estimated richness was generally recorded for naive subsets relative to memory subsets.

Germline CDR1 MNHNS, CDR2 SASEGT. This CDR3 contains 13 residues. With 2 bases clipped from V and 12 bases from J, the junction kept 7 bases outside the gene matches. The V call is TRBV6-1, the J call TRBJ2-1; the match to TRBD2 covers 7 bases. Sample: memory CD4+ T cells sorted from blood. Specified subset: CD45RA-negative fraction. The sequence came from a man younger than 35 in good health. The DNA of the CDR3 is TGTGCCAGCAGTGAAAAGCGGGGTCAGGTGCAGTTCTTC. This translates into CASSEKRGQVQFF.